One and the same sample provided the 28 T cell receptor beta chains below, sequenced in a study of response to subunit inactivated influenza vaccine. TCRdb redid the calling of the RT-PCR reads with MiXCR, one entry per CDR3 protein. The data contain about 500,000 distinct CDR3 sequences, about 17% of them singletons. The specimen was CD4+ T cells sorted from PBMCs, collected 23 months after vaccination. Every receptor here comes from a man between 50 and 75 years old who received an inactivated influenza vaccine.

This clonotype was detected only a few times. The rearrangement links TRBV6-5 to TRBJ2-1; 7 nucleotides match TRBD1. The CDR3 runs to 14 residues. Per germline, CDR1 MNHEY and CDR2 SVGAGI. Losses at the gene ends were 4 bases for V and 7 bases for J; bases not matched to a gene: 7. For the CDR3, the DNA is TGTGCCAGCAGTTTCCGGATCAGGGGGAATGAGCAGTTCTTC. It translates to CASSFRIRGNEQFF.

This clonotype was seen many times. V gene TRBV5-1 combines with J gene TRBJ1-1; the match to TRBD1 covers 8 bases. CDR1 and CDR2 from the germline V gene are SGHRS and YFSETQ. V trimming: 0 bases; J trimming: 0 bases; junction bases outside the gene matches: 10. The CDR3 runs 18 residues. This CDR3 is CASSLGSGTGGVNTEAFF. The DNA of the CDR3 is TGCGCCAGCAGCTTGGGATCCGGGACAGGAGGCGTGAACACTGAAGCTTTCTTT. Looking up the rest from reference TRBV5-1 and TRBJ1-1 gives the full variable domain: KAGVTQTPRYLIKTRGQQVTLSCSPISGHRSVSWYQQTPGQGLQFLFEYFSETQRNKGNFPGRFSGRQFSNSRSEMNVSTLELGDSALYLCASSLGSGTGGVNTEAFFGQGTRLTVV.

This chain connects TRBV5-5 to TRBJ2-3; tentatively, D is TRBD2 (6 bases). Trimming cost V 0 bases and J 0 bases, with 11 bases left between them. This CDR3 is 16 amino acids long. The germline V gene encodes CDR1 SGHKS and CDR2 YYEKEE (reference sequence). This CDR3 reads CASSLVGGTSTDTQYF. The CDR3 DNA reads TGTGCCAGCAGCTTGGTGGGCGGGACTAGCACAGATACGCAGTATTTT.

In this sample, this clonotype turned up a few times. This chain uses TRBV6-1 with TRBJ2-1; TRBD2 matches 9 bases. J lost 4 bases, V lost 6 bases, and 7 bases had no gene match. Germline CDR1 MNHNS, CDR2 SASEGT. The CDR3 is made up of 15 amino acids. The CDR3 nucleotides read TGTGCCAGCAGAGAGGCGGGGGGGGATTACAATGAGCAGTTCTTC. Translating it yields CASREAGGDYNEQFF.

This clonotype came up a few times. The CDR3 DNA reads TGCGCCAGCAGCTTGGGTGCGTTTACCTACAATGAGCAGTTCTTC. Its protein product is CASSLGAFTYNEQFF. The V gene is TRBV5-1, the J gene TRBJ2-1; no clear D gene. Germline CDR1 and CDR2: SGHRS and YFSETQ. The V end was cut by 0 bases, the J end by 2 bases, with 9 bases between. CDR3 length: 15 amino acids.

This clonotype showed up many times. The rearrangement uses TRBV7-9 and TRBJ1-5; 8 bases match TRBD1. The trim removed 1 base at V and 6 bases at J, leaving 2 bases unmatched. Germline values: CDR1 SEHNR, CDR2 FQNEAQ (reference sequence). This CDR3 has 14 residues. The CDR3 region is CASSLGTGSQPQHF. The CDR3 DNA sequence: TGTGCCAGCAGCTTAGGGACAGGGAGTCAGCCCCAGCATTTT. Full variable domain (rest looked up from reference TRBV7-9 and TRBJ1-5): DTGVSQNPRHKITKRGQNVTFRCDPISEHNRLYWYRQTLGQGPEFLTYFQNEAQLEKSRLLSDRFSAERPKGSFSTLEIQRTEQGDSAMYLCASSLGTGSQPQHFGDGTRLSIL.

This clonotype was detected ten times or more. V and J are TRBV29-1 and TRBJ2-1, with D possibly TRBD2 on 5 matching bases. Germline V gene sequence: CDR1 SQVTM, CDR2 ANQGSEA. The V and J ends lost 5 bases and 9 bases respectively, with 17 bases between them. The CDR3 sequence is 13 residues long. The DNA of the CDR3 is TGCAGCGTTTCCCACGCACTAGACGGTGAGCAGTTCTTC. This codes for CSVSHALDGEQFF.

V gene TRBV5-5 combines with J gene TRBJ2-5, with 11 bases matching TRBD2. The CDR3 contains 15 residues. Per the germline V gene, CDR1 is SGHKS and CDR2 is YYEKEE (reference sequence). The ends lost 4 bases at V and 2 bases at J; junction bases unmatched: 4. The CDR3 spells CASSPTSGIQETQYF. As DNA, the CDR3 is TGTGCCAGCAGCCCGACTAGCGGGATACAAGAGACCCAGTACTTC.

The chain combines TRBV5-1 with TRBJ1-2, with 8 bases lining up with TRBD1. From germline, CDR1 is SGHRS and CDR2 YFSETQ. This CDR3 has 14 residues. V dropped 2 bases and J dropped 5; count of bases not matched to a gene: 5. The CDR3 bases are TGCGCCAGCAGCTTCGAAAGACAGGGGTATGGCTACACCTTC. Protein: CASSFERQGYGYTF.

This clonotype was seen repeatedly, ten times or more. The chain combines TRBV27 with TRBJ2-7; 7 positions match TRBD1. This CDR3 comprises 17 residues. Losses at the gene ends were 3 bases for V and 1 base for J; bases not matched to a gene: 12. Germline V gene sequence: CDR1 MNHEY, CDR2 SMNVEV (reference sequence). DNA of the CDR3: TGTGCCAGCAGTTTGAGGATGACAGGGTCTTTTTCCTACGAGCAGTACTTC. This gives the protein CASSLRMTGSFSYEQYF.

This clonotype has more than one count but fewer than ten. This chain connects TRBV29-1 to TRBJ2-5, with TRBD1 matching over 8 bases. The CDR3 has 12 residues. Germline V CDR1 and CDR2: SQVTM, ANQGSEA. V shed 4 bases and J 10 bases; nucleotides not matched to a gene: 8. The CDR3 DNA reads as TGCAGCGTTGTACAGGGGGGAAGTGGCCAGTACTTC. The encoded protein is CSVVQGGSGQYF.

The chain couples TRBV5-1 to TRBJ2-5; TRBD2 matches 7 bases. Germline CDR1 is SGHRS and CDR2 is YFSETQ. This CDR3 has 14 residues. Trimming took 4 bases from V and 5 from J; bases not matched to a gene: 8. The CDR3 loop reads CASSLSGPGETQYF. In nucleotides, the CDR3 is TGCGCCAGCAGCCTTAGCGGGCCCGGGGAGACCCAGTACTTC.

This clonotype has more than one count but fewer than ten. This chain links TRBV5-6 with TRBJ1-1; D is unresolved. Trimming shortened V by 2 bases and J by 5 bases, and 13 bases separated the two germline ends. CDR1 and CDR2 (germline): SGHDT, YYEEEE. CDR3 length: 14 residues. The chain's CDR3 is CASSLGLPRTEAFF. The CDR3 DNA reads as TGTGCCAGCAGCTTAGGACTTCCAAGAACTGAAGCTTTCTTT.

This clonotype was seen only a few times. The V and J genes are TRBV20-1 and TRBJ1-6, with a possible D match to TRBD1 (6 bases). The CDR3 runs to 15 residues. Germline CDR1 DFQATT, CDR2 SNEGSKA (reference sequence). Between the trimmed V and J ends, which lost 0 bases and 9 bases, there was a span of 15 bases. The DNA for the CDR3 is TGCAGTGCTAGAGATGGGGGGCAGGGGAGTTCACCCCTCCACTTT. It encodes CSARDGGQGSSPLHF.

The chain recombines TRBV6-1 with TRBJ1-6; no reliable D call. CDR1 is MNHNS and CDR2 is SASEGT in the germline V gene. The germline V and J ends were trimmed by 10 bases and 7 bases, with 14 bases remaining between them. This CDR3 is 13 amino acids long. The CDR3 protein is CAMRTDINSPLHF. In nucleotides, the CDR3 is TGTGCCATGCGAACGGATATCAATTCACCCCTCCACTTT.

This clonotype was observed a handful of times. The chain uses TRBV7-2 and TRBJ2-5, with a weak D call TRBD2 (7 bases). CDR3 length equals 14 residues. Germline CDR1 and CDR2: SGHTA and FQGNSA. V lost 5 bases, J lost 5 bases, and 15 bases lay in between. The DNA for the CDR3 is TGTGCCAGCAGCGACCGTGCGGGGGCGGAGACCCAGTACTTC. Its translation: CASSDRAGAETQYF.

A few counts support this clonotype. The V and J genes are TRBV4-3 and TRBJ2-2; unclear D gene. Germline-derived CDR1 and CDR2 are LGHNA and YSLEER. CDR3 size: 15 residues. Trimming took off 0 bases at V and 0 bases at J, with 5 bases between the two ends. DNA for the CDR3: TGCGCCAGCAGCCAAGACAGCCCGAACACCGGGGAGCTGTTTTTT. Amino acid sequence: CASSQDSPNTGELFF.

This sequence joins TRBV30 and TRBJ2-2; D uncertain. V was clipped by 4 bases and J by 2 bases, with 14 bases between them. Germline loops: CDR1 GTSNPN, CDR2 SVGIG (reference sequence). The CDR3 is 15 amino acids. In nucleotides, the CDR3 is TGTGCCTGGAAGGAGATAGCTTTAAACACCGGGGAGCTGTTTTTT. Its protein is CAWKEIALNTGELFF. Filled out from reference TRBV30 and TRBJ2-2, the complete variable domain reads SQTIHQWPATLVQPVGSPLSLECTVEGTSNPNLYWYRQAAGRGLQLLFYSVGIGQISSEVPQNLSASRPQDRQFILSSKKLLLSDSGFYLCAWKEIALNTGELFFGEGSRLTVL.

This clonotype was recorded a few times. The chain carries TRBV7-6 and TRBJ2-1; no clear D. Germline loops: CDR1 SGHVS, CDR2 FNYEAQ. Deletions cut 2 bases from V and 11 bases from J, with 13 bases between. The CDR3 loop spans 13 amino acids. The CDR3, as DNA: TGTGCCAGCAGCTTAATCCGGTCCGATAAGCAGTTCTTC. Amino acids: CASSLIRSDKQFF. Complete variable domain (other parts from reference TRBV7-6 and TRBJ2-1): GAGVSQSPRYKVTKRGQDVALRCDPISGHVSLYWYRQALGQGPEFLTYFNYEAQQDKSGLPNDRFSAERPEGSISTLTIQRTEQRDSAMYRCASSLIRSDKQFFGPGTRLTVL.

This clonotype was counted ten times or more. CDR3 bases: TGCGCCAGCAGCTTGGATCCAAGCACAGATACGCAGTATTTT. Protein: CASSLDPSTDTQYF. V gene TRBV5-1 combines with J gene TRBJ2-3; D is undetermined. With 0 bases removed from V and 0 bases from J, the gap between germline ends came to 5 bases. This CDR3 has 14 amino acids. Germline V CDR1 and CDR2: SGHRS, YFSETQ. Using reference TRBV5-1 and TRBJ2-3 for the parts outside the CDR3, the full variable domain is KAGVTQTPRYLIKTRGQQVTLSCSPISGHRSVSWYQQTPGQGLQFLFEYFSETQRNKGNFPGRFSGRQFSNSRSEMNVSTLELGDSALYLCASSLDPSTDTQYFGPGTRLTVL.

This clonotype was seen ten or more times. The DNA of the CDR3 is TGCAGTGCTAGACGACTAGCGGGACCCACAGATACGCAGTATTTT. Amino acids: CSARRLAGPTDTQYF. The rearrangement links TRBV20-1 to TRBJ2-3, with 11 nucleotides matching TRBD2. Germline V lookup: CDR1 DFQATT, CDR2 SNEGSKA (reference sequence). Trimming took 2 bases from V and 2 from J; bases not matched to a gene: 3. This CDR3 has 15 residues.

V and J are TRBV20-1 and TRBJ1-2; a possible D gene is TRBD1 (6 bases). The V and J ends lost 3 bases and 2 bases respectively, with 16 bases between them. The CDR3 is 15 amino acids. CDR1 is DFQATT, CDR2 SNEGSKA, per germline (reference sequence). Here the CDR3 DNA reads TGCAGTGCTAGCCCCCGGGACACTGGAAACTATGGCTACACCTTC. This codes for CSASPRDTGNYGYTF.

This clonotype turned up a few times. The gene calls are TRBV20-1 and TRBJ2-7; 13 nucleotides align to TRBD2. Per germline, CDR1 DFQATT and CDR2 SNEGSKA (reference sequence). The junction had 8 bases not matched to a gene; V was cut back by 8 bases and J by 1 base. The CDR3 consists of 15 residues. The CDR3 DNA is TGCAGTACCGGGACTAGCGGGACGGGTTCCTACGAGCAGTACTTC. This encodes CSTGTSGTGSYEQYF.

This clonotype was recorded a few times. This chain joins TRBV12-3 or TRBV12-4 and TRBJ1-1, with unresolved D. CDR3 size: 12 residues. V was trimmed by 3 bases and J by 2 bases, leaving 4 bases between them. The CDR3 sequence: CASSFFNTEAFF. DNA of the CDR3: TGTGCCAGCAGTTTTTTTAACACTGAAGCTTTCTTT.

This clonotype was observed a handful of times. The V and J genes are TRBV11-1 and TRBJ2-3, with 8 bases aligning to TRBD2. V lost 1 base, J lost 9 bases, and 12 bases stayed unmatched. This CDR3 has 16 amino acids. CDR1 is SGHAT, CDR2 FQDESV, per germline (reference sequence). CDR3 nucleotide sequence: TGTGCCAGCAGCTTAGGCCTCCGGGAGGGCCTTAGAACGCAGTATTTT. This encodes CASSLGLREGLRTQYF.

The sample holds a few counts of this clonotype. The rearrangement uses TRBV5-1 and TRBJ2-7; 16 positions match TRBD2. Germline CDR1 SGHRS, CDR2 YFSETQ. The CDR3 totals 15 residues. V lost 4 bases and J lost 12; bases outside the gene matches: 10. The CDR3 DNA reads TGCGCCAGCAGCCCAGCCGGGACTAGCGGGAGGGCTTCGTACTTC. It specifies CASSPAGTSGRASYF.

This clonotype was counted a few times. The chain links TRBV12-3 or TRBV12-4 to TRBJ1-1, with TRBD1 matching 7 bases. The CDR3 has 16 amino acids. V shed 3 bases and J 2 bases; nucleotides not matched to a gene: 9. The DNA of the CDR3 is TGTGCCAGCAGTTTTGGGGACAGCGGATTCAACACTGAAGCTTTCTTT. This sequence encodes CASSFGDSGFNTEAFF.

This clonotype occurred many times. The chain employs TRBV7-2 and TRBJ1-6; D uncertain. Germline values: CDR1 SGHTA, CDR2 FQGNSA. Trimming removed 5 bases at V and 5 bases at J, with 13 bases between. This CDR3 spans 15 amino acids. The CDR3 bases are TGTGCCAGCAGCCCCGGGAGGGCTAATAATTCACCCCTCCACTTT. As protein: CASSPGRANNSPLHF.